The 13 T cell receptor beta chains in this list originate from one sample, sequenced in a study of T cell repertoires in cytomegalovirus infection. Antigen specificity for these receptors is unknown. TCRdb reanalysed the reads using MiXCR and keeps one entry per CDR3 protein. This sample has 70,000 to 85,000 distinct CDR3 sequences, with around 40% found just once. This specimen consisted of CD8+ T cells from cultured PBMCs, obtained from culture after CMV antigen stimulation. Every receptor here comes from a human donor in good health (CMV status not recorded). Some clones in this sample may be carry-over from other donors' samples.

This clonotype was recorded a few times. The gene calls are TRBV19 and TRBJ1-1, with 8 bases identical to TRBD1. J lost 4 bases, V lost 7 bases, and 14 bases had no gene match. The V gene's germline CDR1 is LNHDA and CDR2 SQIVND (reference sequence). The CDR3 contains 16 residues. DNA of the CDR3: TGTGCCAGTACCGAATTCAGGGGGCCCCTGGGCACTGAAGCTTTCTTT. Its translation is CASTEFRGPLGTEAFF.

This clonotype was counted a few times. The chain carries TRBV7-4 and TRBJ2-7; D is perhaps TRBD1 or TRBD2 (5 bases each). CDR3 length: 14 residues. Trimming took 1 base from V and 2 from J, leaving 9 bases between them. Germline V lookup: CDR1 SGHVT, CDR2 SQSDAQ. In DNA form, the CDR3 reads TGTGCCAGCAGCTTAGGTTGGGGGACCTACGAGCAGTACTTC. This sequence encodes CASSLGWGTYEQYF. Filled out from reference TRBV7-4 and TRBJ2-7, the complete variable domain reads GAGVSQSPRYKVAKRGRDVALRCDSISGHVTLYWYRQTLGQGSEVLTYSQSDAQRDKSGRPSGRFSAERPERSVSTLKIQRTEQGDSAVYLCASSLGWGTYEQYFGPGTRLTVT.

This rearrangement joins TRBV7-9 to TRBJ2-2, with 8 bases matching TRBD2. Germline V gives CDR1 SEHNR, CDR2 FQNEAQ (reference sequence). The trim removed 5 bases at V and 2 bases at J, leaving 4 bases unmatched. The CDR3 is 15 amino acids. CDR3: CASSLSGVNTGELFF. CDR3 bases: TGTGCCAGCAGCCTTAGCGGGGTAAACACCGGGGAGCTGTTTTTT.

This chain connects TRBV27 to TRBJ1-1; perhaps TRBD1 as D (5 bases). The V and J ends lost 4 bases and 4 bases respectively, with 13 bases between them. The CDR3 is 14 amino acids. Germline lookup yields CDR1 MNHEY and CDR2 SMNVEV (reference sequence). CDR3 coding DNA: TGTGCCAGCAGTTCGGTGGGGGGAGGCACTGAAGCTTTCTTT. It yields the protein CASSSVGGGTEAFF.

This chain uses TRBV4-1 with TRBJ1-1; D is uncertain. Germline CDR1 and CDR2: MGHRA and YSYEKL. The CDR3 consists of 16 residues. V dropped 1 base and J dropped 1 base, with 13 bases sitting between them. The CDR3 loop reads CASSQGEWAPNTEAFF. The CDR3 DNA sequence: TGCGCCAGCAGCCAAGGGGAGTGGGCCCCGAACACTGAAGCTTTCTTT.

The table lists this clonotype with a few counts. The V call is TRBV12-5, the J call TRBJ1-3; D gene uncertain. Germline V lookup: CDR1 LGHNT, CDR2 FRNRAP. CDR3 length equals 16 residues. V was cut by 7 bases and J by 0 bases, with 16 bases left in between. The CDR3 reads CASAEFITGSGNTIYF. The CDR3 DNA reads TGTGCTAGTGCCGAGTTTATTACGGGCTCTGGAAACACCATATATTTT.

This clonotype was counted between two and nine times. The rearrangement links TRBV4-3 to TRBJ2-1; TRBD1 agrees at 9 bases. Trimming cost V 4 bases and J 2 bases; bases outside gene matches: 6. This CDR3 is built from 16 residues. Germline V gene lookup returns CDR1 LGHNA and CDR2 YSLEER. This CDR3 is CASSPAGQGTYNEQFF. The CDR3 nucleotides read TGCGCCAGCAGCCCTGCCGGACAGGGGACCTACAATGAGCAGTTCTTC.

J is TRBJ1-2 and V is TRBV4-3; D is ambiguous. The germline V gene encodes CDR1 LGHNA and CDR2 YSLEER. V was cut by 0 bases and J by 3 bases, with 14 bases left in between. The CDR3 spans 16 residues. CDR3 bases: TGCGCCAGCAGCCAAGACCGCACAGTCCAATACTATGGCTACACCTTC. Translating gives CASSQDRTVQYYGYTF.

The chain links TRBV7-2 to TRBJ1-5; 7 nucleotides match TRBD1. CDR1 is SGHTA, CDR2 FQGNSA, per germline. J gave up 9 bases and V 1 base, and 6 bases lay outside the gene matches. The length of the CDR3 is 14 residues. CDR3 loop: CASSLGTGRRPQHF. The CDR3 DNA reads as TGTGCCAGCAGCTTAGGGACAGGCCGGAGGCCCCAGCATTTT.

V and J are TRBV19 and TRBJ2-1; TRBD1 aligns across 7 bases. Germline V gene sequence: CDR1 LNHDA, CDR2 SQIVND (reference sequence). V was clipped by 2 bases and J by 7 bases; unmatched bases: 11. This CDR3 spans 16 amino acids. Written as DNA, the CDR3 is TGTGCCAGTAGTATAAAGGTCAGGGGGTGGTTGAATGAGCAGTTCTTC. This codes for CASSIKVRGWLNEQFF.

This clonotype was seen a handful of times. The V call is TRBV7-9, the J call TRBJ1-3; no definite D call. The CDR3 is 13 amino acids. Germline values: CDR1 SEHNR, CDR2 FQNEAQ (reference sequence). V was pared by 5 bases and J by 7 bases, with 12 bases between. The CDR3 reads CASSPPRGNTIYF. Here the CDR3 DNA reads TGTGCCAGCAGCCCACCCCGCGGGAACACCATATATTTT.

The gene calls are TRBV2 and TRBJ2-2; TRBD1 matches 9 bases. V trimming: 3 bases; J trimming: 5 bases; junction bases outside the gene matches: 4. This CDR3 contains 15 residues. CDR1 is SNHLY and CDR2 is FYNNEI in the germline V gene. CDR3 in amino acids: CASSDWTGVTGELFF. CDR3 nucleotide sequence: TGTGCCAGCAGTGATTGGACAGGGGTGACCGGGGAGCTGTTTTTT. The complete variable domain, with remaining parts taken from reference TRBV2 and TRBJ2-2, reads EPEVTQTPSHQVTQMGQEVILRCVPISNHLYFYWYRQILGQKVEFLVSFYNNEISEKSEIFDDQFSVERPDGSNFTLKIRSTKLEDSAMYFCASSDWTGVTGELFFGEGSRLTVL.

This chain links TRBV5-4 with TRBJ1-2; D is perhaps TRBD1 (6 bases). Trimming removed 1 base from V and 8 bases from J, with 12 bases in between. In germline, CDR1 is SGHNT, CDR2 YYREEE (reference sequence). This CDR3 is 13 amino acids long. The CDR3 sequence is CASSLPPGVGYTF. CDR3 nucleotides: TGTGCCAGCAGCTTGCCGCCAGGGGTGGGCTACACCTTC.